This TCR beta chain appears in the sequencing data of a study of vaccination effects on CD4 cells after COVID-19. Study information: Participants were given two doses of BNT162b2 or mRNA-1273 vaccine. General study findings and limits: Marked clonal contraction was seen late after vaccination (in both infection- and vaccine-induced clones). The study enrolled few convalescent patients and sampled no early post-infection timepoints.

This clone came up a few times. Its antigen is unidentified. Repertoires were generated with immunoSEQ multiplex PCR, while TCRdb's copy carries only in-frame clones and drops some. The table has 68,000 or so clones, about 80% seen once. V lost 2 bases and J lost 1, with 13 bases in between. This CDR3 spans 15 amino acids. The germline CDR1 and CDR2 sequences are SQVTM and ANQGSEA. Antigen-specific CD4+ T cells were expanded with viral peptide pools in the ViraFEST assay before sequencing. The culture ran for around nine days, and then CD4+ T cells were isolated. Vaccinated recipients, who were negative for nucleocapsid antibodies, had no history of SARS-CoV-2 infection. On day 3 and again on day 7, half the medium was replaced with IL-2 medium.

Sequenced here: CD4+ T cells from PBMCs cultured with SARS-CoV-2 spike peptides, sampled before COVID-19 vaccination. The sequence was obtained from a human donor who received a COVID-19 vaccine. The chain joins TRBV29-1 to TRBJ2-3, with no clear D. In DNA form, the CDR3 reads TGCAGCGTTGAAATGTGGGCAGTCGGCACAGATACGCAGTATTTT. Encoded protein: CSVEMWAVGTDTQYF.